This entry features one T cell receptor (beta chain) sequence. The sample originates from a study of blood T cell repertoires in COVID-19. At the level of the study: Italy, Spain and the United States were the sources of the convalescent and acute COVID-19 samples. T cells, B-cell-depleted T cells, or PBMCs provided the cDNA or gDNA that served as material.

V lost 8 bases and J lost 3, with 15 bases in between. Germline CDR1 KGHSH, CDR2 LQKENI. The CDR3 covers 14 residues. Original data processing: Reference gene primer amplification in the assay estimated nucleated cell counts. The table came from immunoSEQ multiplex PCR; TCRdb's copy has only in-frame clones and leaves some out. D and trimming come from the DNA, and the V and J calls and clone size come from that table. Of about 99,000 clones in the sample, around 90% were seen once. The sequence came from a woman older than 75 in a cohort sampled during active COVID-19. The chain couples TRBV18 to TRBJ2-3, with D perhaps matching TRBD1 (6 bases). The sequenced sample was peripheral blood. The chain's CDR3 is CASRTGFETDTQYF. CDR3 DNA sequence: TGTGCCAGCAGAACAGGGTTTGAGACAGATACGCAGTATTTT. The full variable domain, in which reference TRBV18 and TRBJ2-3 provide the parts outside the CDR3, is NAGVMQNPRHLVRRRGQEARLRCSPMKGHSHVYWYRQLPEEGLKFMVYLQKENIIDESGMPKERFSAEFPKEGPSILRIQQVVRGDSAAYFCASRTGFETDTQYFGPGTRLTVL.